Below are 27 T cell receptor beta chains sequenced from a single sample in a study of blood T cell repertoires in COVID-19. Profiling relied on immunoSEQ multiplex PCR, and the TCRdb table lists in-frame clones only, not all of them. The profile covers 20,000 to 30,000 clones, with 88% appearing a single time and approximately 21% taken by the ten largest. The sample consisted of peripheral blood. The receptors shown here come from a man aged 65-85 years in a cohort sampled during active COVID-19.

The V and J genes are TRBV5-1 and TRBJ2-3; the match to TRBD2 covers 9 bases. The length of the CDR3 is 14 residues. The trim removed 3 bases at V and 5 bases at J, leaving 4 bases unmatched. Looked up from germline, CDR1 is SGHRS and CDR2 is YFSETQ. CDR3 coding DNA: TGCGCCAGCAGCTCTAGCGGGAAGAAAGATACGCAGTATTTT. Translated, it gives CASSSSGKKDTQYF.

J is TRBJ2-3 and V is TRBV29-1; TRBD2 aligns across 13 bases. Germline lookup yields CDR1 SQVTM and CDR2 ANQGSEA. The CDR3 contains 15 residues. With 7 bases clipped from V and 1 base from J, the junction kept 5 bases outside the gene matches. The CDR3 sequence is CSGGGTSGGTDTQYF. The CDR3 coding sequence is TGCAGCGGCGGAGGGACTAGCGGGGGCACAGATACGCAGTATTTT.

This clone was recorded a few times. The CDR3 DNA reads TGTGCCAGCAGCTTAGTGGGAGTGAAAAATTCACCCCTCCACTTT. Translation: CASSLVGVKNSPLHF. V and J are TRBV7-9 and TRBJ1-6; D is uncertain. The CDR3 sequence is 15 residues long. Trimming cost V 1 base and J 7 bases, with 11 bases left between them. Germline-derived CDR1 and CDR2 are SEHNR and FQNEAQ (reference sequence).

The genes are TRBV2 and TRBJ2-1; 8 nucleotides align to TRBD1. V dropped 6 bases and J dropped 7; count of bases not matched to a gene: 5. The CDR3 contains 13 residues. CDR1 SNHLY and CDR2 FYNNEI come from the germline V gene. This CDR3 is CASSRQGLNEQFF. CDR3 bases: TGTGCCAGCAGCAGACAGGGGTTGAATGAGCAGTTCTTC.

The chain employs TRBV2 and TRBJ2-4; 9 bases are a match to TRBD1. Germline loops: CDR1 SNHLY, CDR2 FYNNEI. This CDR3 comprises 16 residues. Trimming at V came to 4 bases and at J to 0 bases, leaving 4 bases not matched to a gene. DNA for the CDR3: TGTGCCAGCAGTGGTAGACAGGGGGGAGCCAAAAACATTCAGTACTTC. This gives the protein CASSGRQGGAKNIQYF.

V gene TRBV5-4 combines with J gene TRBJ2-7; 9 nucleotides match TRBD1. This CDR3 spans 15 amino acids. Trimming removed 4 bases from V and 4 bases from J; junction bases left unmatched: 9. Germline V gene sequence: CDR1 SGHNT, CDR2 YYREEE (reference sequence). The CDR3: CASSATGGGIYEQYF. The CDR3 DNA is TGTGCCAGCAGCGCTACAGGGGGCGGGATTTACGAGCAGTACTTC.

The V gene is TRBV3-1 (or the pseudogene TRBV3-2), the J gene TRBJ2-1, with 11 bases identical to TRBD2. CDR1 is LGHDT, CDR2 YNNKEL, per germline (reference sequence). This CDR3 region has 16 residues. V shed 2 bases, J shed 4 bases, and the junction held 4 bases outside the gene matches. The CDR3 region is CASSQPGTSGYNEQFF. CDR3 sequence (DNA): TGTGCCAGCAGCCAACCCGGGACTAGCGGTTACAATGAGCAGTTCTTC.

The chain has TRBV7-3 and TRBJ2-7, with 8 bases lining up with TRBD2. The CDR3 has 15 amino acids. CDR1 and CDR2 (germline): SGHTA, FQGTGA. Trimming took 1 base from V and 4 from J; bases not matched to a gene: 6. CDR3 amino acids: CASSLISGGPYEQYF. The CDR3 coding sequence is TGTGCCAGCAGCTTAATATCGGGAGGGCCTTACGAGCAGTACTTC.

The chain recombines TRBV24-1 with TRBJ1-1; D not certain. This CDR3 spans 15 amino acids. Germline-derived CDR1 and CDR2 are KGHDR and SFDVKD. Trimming left V 2 bases short and J 1 base short, with 10 bases between. CDR3 residues: CATSDSNSPNTEAFF. The DNA for the CDR3 is TGTGCCACCAGTGATTCGAACAGCCCGAACACTGAAGCTTTCTTT.

The chain uses TRBV5-1 and TRBJ1-4; TRBD1 agrees at 7 bases. Trimming removed 1 base from V and 0 bases from J; junction bases left unmatched: 3. The CDR3 has 16 amino acids. Germline CDR1 SGHRS, CDR2 YFSETQ. CDR3 sequence (DNA): TGCGCCAGCAGCTTGTCGGGACAGTCAACTAATGAAAAACTGTTTTTT. Its protein is CASSLSGQSTNEKLFF.

V and J are TRBV28 and TRBJ1-2, with D perhaps matching TRBD1 (6 bases). Germline-derived CDR1 and CDR2 are MDHEN and SYDVKM. The CDR3 is 12 amino acids. Trimming took 2 bases from V and 8 from J, leaving 9 bases between them. CDR3 sequence reads: CASSLKTGGYTF. The CDR3 DNA reads TGTGCCAGCAGTTTAAAGACAGGCGGCTACACCTTC.

This chain links TRBV11-2 with TRBJ2-7, with 7 bases that match TRBD1. V lost 5 bases and J lost 4; bases outside the gene matches: 5. The CDR3 runs to 13 residues. Germline V gives CDR1 SGHAT, CDR2 FQNNGV. DNA for the CDR3: TGTGCCAGCAGCAGACAGGGTGGGTACGAGCAGTACTTC. Its protein product is CASSRQGGYEQYF.

V is TRBV18 and J is TRBJ2-7, with 8 bases lining up with TRBD1. With 7 bases clipped from V and 1 base from J, the junction kept 6 bases outside the gene matches. Per the germline V gene, CDR1 is KGHSH and CDR2 is LQKENI. This CDR3 has 14 residues. The CDR3 is CASFIGQGSYEQYF. The CDR3 coding sequence is TGTGCCAGCTTCATCGGACAGGGATCCTACGAGCAGTACTTC. The full variable domain, its missing parts supplied by reference TRBV18 and TRBJ2-7, is NAGVMQNPRHLVRRRGQEARLRCSPMKGHSHVYWYRQLPEEGLKFMVYLQKENIIDESGMPKERFSAEFPKEGPSILRIQQVVRGDSAAYFCASFIGQGSYEQYFGPGTRLTVT.

The chain employs TRBV7-8 and TRBJ2-3, with 9 bases lining up with TRBD2. Trimming took 7 bases from V and 0 from J; bases not matched to a gene: 8. Germline CDR1 SGHVS, CDR2 FQNEAQ. CDR3 length: 16 residues. The CDR3 nucleotides read TGTGCCAGCACCCCCTCGAGCGGGAGGAGCACAGATACGCAGTATTTT. The encoded protein is CASTPSSGRSTDTQYF.

This CDR3 is CASSSQYEQYF. The CDR3 DNA follows: TGTGCCAGCAGCTCCCAGTACGAGCAGTACTTC. V is TRBV5-4 and J is TRBJ2-7; D gene uncertain. Germline lookup yields CDR1 SGHNT and CDR2 YYREEE (reference sequence). Trimming cost V 3 bases and J 4 bases, with 5 bases left between them. The CDR3 contains 11 residues.

This rearrangement joins TRBV6-8 to TRBJ1-5; TRBD1 matches 9 bases. The CDR3 spans 17 residues. V was pared by 2 bases and J by 0 bases, with 5 bases of the junction left unmatched. Germline CDR1 reads MNHGY; CDR2 reads SAAAGT. CDR3: CASSYGWTGDSNQPQHF. The CDR3 region has the DNA TGTGCCAGCAGTTACGGCTGGACAGGGGATAGCAATCAGCCCCAGCATTTT.

The rearrangement links TRBV7-9 to TRBJ2-1; 14 nucleotides align to TRBD2. The germline V gene encodes CDR1 SEHNR and CDR2 FQNEAQ (reference sequence). CDR3 size: 17 residues. Losses at the gene ends were 1 base for V and 7 bases for J; bases not matched to a gene: 6. The CDR3 DNA sequence: TGTGCCAGCAGCTTAGGGGGACTAGCGGGAGCAGTGAATGAGCAGTTCTTC. It codes for CASSLGGLAGAVNEQFF.

The V gene is TRBV5-3, the J gene TRBJ2-1, with D maybe TRBD1 (5 bases). TRBV5-3 is identified as an open reading frame with a role that is uncertain. The CDR3 is 15 residues long. V was trimmed by 0 bases and J by 3 bases, leaving 10 bases between them. CDR3 in amino acids: CARSLVQGSYNEQFF. In nucleotides, the CDR3 is TGTGCCAGAAGCTTGGTTCAGGGAAGCTACAATGAGCAGTTCTTC.

The genes are TRBV15 and TRBJ1-5; weak D call: TRBD1 (6 bases). The CDR3 contains 13 residues. Germline V gene lookup returns CDR1 LNHNV and CDR2 YYDKDF (reference sequence). V lost 4 bases and J lost 7, with 11 bases in between. The CDR3: CATSINRVQPQHF. CDR3 DNA: TGTGCCACCAGCATTAACAGGGTCCAGCCCCAGCATTTT.

The genes are TRBV6-1 and TRBJ2-3; TRBD2 matches 14 bases. The CDR3 length is 17 residues. Per germline, CDR1 MNHNS and CDR2 SASEGT. J was trimmed by 3 bases and V by 3 bases; bases with no gene match: 5. CDR3 DNA: TGTGCCAGCAGTGAGCCCTGGACTAGCGGGAGGACAGATACGCAGTATTTT. It encodes CASSEPWTSGRTDTQYF.

The CDR3 region has the DNA TGTGCCAGCAGTTTATCAGGGGCTGGGGCCAACGTCCTGACTTTC. Its translation: CASSLSGAGANVLTF. V is TRBV28 and J is TRBJ2-6; the D gene is possibly TRBD1 (6 bases). The V gene lost 1 base and the J gene lost 2 bases, with 6 bases spanning the gap. The germline V gene has CDR1 MDHEN and CDR2 SYDVKM. The CDR3 sequence is 15 residues long.

The gene calls are TRBV18 and TRBJ1-1; 9 bases align to TRBD1. The CDR3 is 19 amino acids. With V trimmed by 2 bases and J by 0 bases, 13 bases remained unmatched. CDR1 is KGHSH and CDR2 is LQKENI in the germline V gene. The CDR3 loop reads CASSPRSLGQGRLNTEAFF. The DNA of the CDR3 is TGTGCCAGCTCACCAAGGTCATTGGGACAGGGTCGTTTGAACACTGAAGCTTTCTTT. Combining the CDR3 with reference TRBV18 and TRBJ1-1 gives the whole variable domain NAGVMQNPRHLVRRRGQEARLRCSPMKGHSHVYWYRQLPEEGLKFMVYLQKENIIDESGMPKERFSAEFPKEGPSILRIQQVVRGDSAAYFCASSPRSLGQGRLNTEAFFGQGTRLTVV.

The chain has TRBV7-2 and TRBJ2-3, with 7 bases that match TRBD2. Trimming at V came to 5 bases and at J to 3 bases, leaving 8 bases not matched to a gene. The CDR3 runs 15 residues. Germline V gives CDR1 SGHTA, CDR2 FQGNSA. The CDR3 DNA is TGTGCCAGCAGCCGCGCGGGAGCCCTTACAGATACGCAGTATTTT. This gives the protein CASSRAGALTDTQYF.

This rearrangement joins TRBV5-4 to TRBJ2-5; tentatively, D is TRBD2 (6 bases). The CDR3 contains 15 residues. V shed 0 bases and J shed 3 bases, with 12 bases lying between them. The germline V gene encodes CDR1 SGHNT and CDR2 YYREEE (reference sequence). CDR3 sequence (DNA): TGTGCCAGCAGCTTGGCCCTGGACTATAAAGAGACCCAGTACTTC. This gives the protein CASSLALDYKETQYF.

The CDR3 spells CASSLYGTVKEEGYTF. The CDR3 DNA follows: TGTGCCAGCAGTTTATACGGGACAGTCAAGGAGGAGGGCTACACCTTC. J is TRBJ1-2 and V is TRBV27; 7 nucleotides agree with TRBD1. Germline values: CDR1 MNHEY, CDR2 SMNVEV (reference sequence). The J segment lost 8 bases and the V segment lost 1 base, leaving 13 bases of the junction unmatched. There are 16 residues in the CDR3.

DNA for the CDR3: TGCGCCAGCAGTGAGAGGCCCTATGGGCTAGCGGGACCGGATGAGCAGTTCTTC. This gives the protein CASSERPYGLAGPDEQFF. V usage is TRBV10-1 and J usage is TRBJ2-1; 9 bases line up with TRBD2. Germline-derived CDR1 and CDR2 are WNHNN and SYGVQD (reference sequence). Trimming took 2 bases from V and 8 from J; bases not matched to a gene: 16. There are 18 residues in the CDR3.

This rearrangement joins TRBV7-2 to TRBJ1-5; the match to TRBD1 covers 10 bases. CDR1 SGHTA and CDR2 FQGNSA come from the germline V gene. The CDR3 has 15 residues. V trimming: 5 bases; J trimming: 6 bases; junction bases outside the gene matches: 7. CDR3 nucleotides: TGTGCCAGCAGCCCGACAGGGGGCGATTCTCAGCCCCAGCATTTT. Translating gives CASSPTGGDSQPQHF.